The present entry profiles one T cell receptor beta chain with its context. This record comes from a study of blood T cell repertoires in COVID-19. Germline CDR1 reads MNHEY; CDR2 reads SVGEGT. V was clipped by 6 bases and J by 4 bases; unmatched bases: 6. The length of the CDR3 is 15 residues. Assay: immunoSEQ multiplex PCR; the TCRdb copy retains only in-frame clones and omits some. The sample includes approximately 81,000 clones, more than 75% of them seen just once. The clonotype comes from a human donor in a cohort sampled during active COVID-19. The source material was peripheral blood. The chain recombines TRBV6-2 or TRBV6-3 with TRBJ2-2; TRBD2 matches at 9 bases. CDR3 in DNA: TGTGCCAGCAGCCGGACGCGGGGGGGCACCGGGGAGCTGTTTTTT. Translating it yields CASSRTRGGTGELFF.